Following are 20 T cell receptor beta chains from one sample sequenced in a study of CD8 T cells in ankylosing spondylitis. Antigens for these TCRs are unknown. TCRdb re-analysed the 5' RACE reads in MiXCR, keeping a single row per CDR3 protein. The sample holds about 700,000 distinct CDR3 sequences, under 20% seen once. Broader study findings: Seven to nine highly homologous variants formed a TCR beta motif that appeared characteristic of ankylosing spondylitis blood.

The sequencing sample was made of blood, either unsorted or a sorted T cell fraction (not recorded which). These receptors were collected from a male donor with ankylosing spondylitis.

There are a few counts of this clonotype. The chain carries TRBV3-1 and TRBJ2-3; D is undetermined. The CDR3 totals 13 residues. The germline V gene has CDR1 LGHDT and CDR2 YNNKEL (reference sequence). V shed 1 base and J shed 7 bases, with 9 bases lying between them. CDR3 bases: TGTGCCAGCAGCCAAGGCCTAGGTAATACGCAGTATTTT. Amino acid sequence: CASSQGLGNTQYF.

The J gene is TRBJ1-4, the V gene TRBV12-3 or TRBV12-4; D remains unclear. CDR3 length: 15 residues. V was shortened by 6 bases and J by 5 bases, with 16 bases between the two germline ends. This CDR3 reads CASSPLRGPNEKLFF. In DNA, the CDR3 is TGTGCCAGCAGCCCCCTCCGTGGTCCCAATGAAAAACTGTTTTTT.

The chain has TRBV6-1 and TRBJ2-2; 10 nucleotides line up with TRBD1. V lost 4 bases and J lost 6; bases outside the gene matches: 8. The CDR3 is 16 residues long. The germline V gene encodes CDR1 MNHNS and CDR2 SASEGT. The CDR3 sequence is CASSADDRGLAGELFF. DNA of the CDR3: TGTGCCAGCAGTGCTGACGACAGGGGGCTCGCCGGGGAGCTGTTTTTT.

This clonotype has a handful of counts. V usage is TRBV12-3 or TRBV12-4 and J usage is TRBJ1-3; D is uncertain. The CDR3 totals 16 residues. Trimming removed 5 bases at V and 4 bases at J, with 18 bases between. The chain's CDR3 is CASSPLGGRKGNTIYF. DNA of the CDR3: TGTGCCAGCAGTCCCCTAGGAGGGAGGAAAGGAAACACCATATATTTT.

This clonotype has more than one count but fewer than ten. The chain is built from TRBV27 and TRBJ1-2; D is ambiguous. Trimming took off 0 bases at V and 8 bases at J, with 13 bases between the two ends. CDR1 and CDR2 (germline): MNHEY, SMNVEV (reference sequence). This CDR3 region has 14 residues. CDR3 residues: CASSLSPLAGGYTF. As DNA, the CDR3 is TGTGCCAGCAGTTTATCCCCGCTTGCAGGCGGCTACACCTTC.

About this clonotype itself: Its ends do not fully match the called genes, so a read error is possible. The chain uses TRBV5-1 and TRBJ2-7; D perhaps matches TRBD2 (6 bases). The CDR3 length is 12 residues. Germline CDR1 and CDR2: SGHRS and YFSETQ. CDR3: CASSPEGYEQYF. CDR3 DNA: TGTGCCAGCAGCCCGGAGGGGTACGAGCAGTACTTC. The full variable domain, with the rest looked up from reference TRBV5-1 and TRBJ2-7, is KAGVTQTPRYLIKTRGQQVTLSCSPISGHRSVSWYQQTPGQGLQFLFEYFSETQRNKGNFPGRFSGRQFSNSRSEMNVSTLELGDSALYLCASSPEGYEQYFGPGTRLTVT.

The V gene is TRBV7-2, the J gene TRBJ2-2, with D possibly being TRBD1 (6 bases). The CDR3 sequence is 16 residues long. Between the trimmed V and J ends, which lost 5 bases and 6 bases, there was a span of 19 bases. The germline CDR1 and CDR2 sequences are SGHTA and FQGNSA. CDR3 bases: TGTGCCAGCAGCCCTATGGGGGCCTCAGGGGCCGGGGAGCTGTTTTTT. Translated: CASSPMGASGAGELFF.

This clonotype was seen a handful of times. The rearrangement uses TRBV4-2 and TRBJ2-3; 11 bases agree with TRBD2. V shed 4 bases, J shed 2 bases, and the junction held 5 bases outside the gene matches. Germline V gives CDR1 LGHNA, CDR2 YNFKEQ. The CDR3 has 16 residues. CDR3 amino acids: CASSPSSGGYTDTQYF. The CDR3 bases are TGTGCCAGCAGCCCCTCTAGCGGGGGGTACACAGATACGCAGTATTTT.

The rearrangement joins TRBV20-1 to TRBJ1-1; TRBD1 is a possible D gene (5 bases). The CDR3 extends over 15 amino acids. The ends were cut back, 6 bases at V and 3 bases at J, with 20 bases in the middle. Per the germline V gene, CDR1 is DFQATT and CDR2 is SNEGSKA (reference sequence). CDR3 amino acids: CSAPNPQGSDTEAFF. CDR3 bases: TGCAGTGCCCCCAACCCGCAGGGTAGTGACACTGAAGCTTTCTTT.

This clonotype has ten or more counts. The V gene is TRBV5-1, the J gene TRBJ2-1; possible D gene TRBD2, 5 bases. The CDR3 length is 13 residues. V was cut by 3 bases and J by 8 bases, with 12 bases left in between. Per the germline V gene, CDR1 is SGHRS and CDR2 is YFSETQ. CDR3 residues: CASSSGMLDEQFF. The CDR3 DNA reads as TGCGCCAGCAGCTCCGGGATGCTCGATGAGCAGTTCTTC.

This clonotype has a handful of counts. The chain combines TRBV28 with TRBJ1-1; D remains unclear. V lost 6 bases and J 11 bases, leaving 22 bases between the germline ends. The CDR3 is 14 residues long. The germline gives CDR1 MDHEN, CDR2 SYDVKM. This CDR3 reads CASRILNWARPAFF. The CDR3 DNA reads TGTGCCAGCAGAATTCTCAACTGGGCCAGGCCGGCTTTCTTT.

A few counts support this clonotype. The chain carries TRBV18 and TRBJ1-2; perhaps TRBD1 as D (5 bases). The V and J ends lost 3 bases and 3 bases respectively, with 17 bases between them. The CDR3 has 16 residues. CDR1 KGHSH and CDR2 LQKENI come from the germline V gene. CDR3 bases: TGTGCCAGCTCACCGTCTGTCGGGGCCGGTGACTATGGCTACACCTTC. This sequence encodes CASSPSVGAGDYGYTF.

This clonotype was seen repeatedly, ten times or more. This chain links TRBV5-1 with TRBJ1-6, with D uncertain. Germline V gene lookup returns CDR1 SGHRS and CDR2 YFSETQ. CDR3 length: 15 residues. The V end was cut by 0 bases, the J end by 9 bases, with 13 bases between. The CDR3 nucleotides read TGCGCCAGCAGCTTGGTGGCCTTTATGAGTTCACCCCTCCACTTT. It codes for CASSLVAFMSSPLHF.

The V gene is TRBV20-1, the J gene TRBJ2-1, with TRBD2 matching 8 bases. CDR1 is DFQATT and CDR2 is SNEGSKA in the germline V gene (reference sequence). J lost 8 bases, V lost 1 base, and 13 bases had no gene match. The CDR3 spans 16 residues. In DNA, the CDR3 is TGCAGTGCTAGAGGCCCGGGGGGGGGAGGGCTCGATGAGCAGTTCTTC. The encoded protein is CSARGPGGGGLDEQFF.

The rearrangement links TRBV5-4 to TRBJ2-5; the D gene could be TRBD1 or TRBD2 (5 bases each). CDR3 length: 13 amino acids. V was pared by 4 bases and J by 4 bases, with 11 bases between. CDR1 and CDR2 (germline): SGHNT, YYREEE (reference sequence). The CDR3 DNA follows: TGTGCCAGCAGCCCCAAGGGGAGAGAGACCCAGTACTTC. As protein: CASSPKGRETQYF. The variable domain in full, completed from reference TRBV5-4 and TRBJ2-5, reads ETGVTQSPTHLIKTRGQQVTLRCSSQSGHNTVSWYQQALGQGPQFIFQYYREEENGRGNFPPRFSGLQFPNYSSELNVNALELDDSALYLCASSPKGRETQYFGPGTRLLVL.

This clonotype occurred a few times. The junction departs from germline at one end; a sequencing error may be responsible. The chain is built from TRBV2 and TRBJ2-5, with D perhaps TRBD1 (6 bases). There are 13 residues in the CDR3. CDR1 and CDR2 (germline): SNHLY, FYNNEI. The CDR3 sequence: CASRDQGLETQYF. The DNA for the CDR3 is TGTGCCAGCAGGGATCAGGGGTTAGAGACCCAGTATTTC. Complete variable domain (other parts from reference TRBV2 and TRBJ2-5): EPEVTQTPSHQVTQMGQEVILRCVPISNHLYFYWYRQILGQKVEFLVSFYNNEISEKSEIFDDQFSVERPDGSNFTLKIRSTKLEDSAMYFCASRDQGLETQYFGPGTRLLVL.

The J gene is TRBJ1-2, the V gene TRBV5-1; D unresolved. V shed 4 bases and J shed 5 bases, with 12 bases lying between them. This CDR3 has 13 residues. Germline values: CDR1 SGHRS, CDR2 YFSETQ. The CDR3 DNA is TGCGCCAGCAGCGCAGCAGAGCAATATGGCTACACCTTC. It yields the protein CASSAAEQYGYTF.

This chain links TRBV20-1 with TRBJ2-5; possible D gene TRBD2, 6 bases. The length of the CDR3 is 17 residues. The V and J ends lost 0 bases and 3 bases respectively, with 20 bases between them. Germline lookup yields CDR1 DFQATT and CDR2 SNEGSKA (reference sequence). DNA of the CDR3: TGCAGTGCTAGAGACCTACGGGGTGGGGGGATTAAAGAGACCCAGTACTTC. This translates into CSARDLRGGGIKETQYF.

The genes are TRBV24-1 and TRBJ2-7, with TRBD1 matching 7 bases. The length of the CDR3 is 14 residues. The V gene's germline CDR1 is KGHDR and CDR2 SFDVKD. Losses at the gene ends were 0 bases for V and 3 bases for J; bases not matched to a gene: 1. In nucleotides, the CDR3 is TGTGCCACCAGTGATTTGCCAGGGGGCTACGAGCAGTACTTC. Translated: CATSDLPGGYEQYF.

The genes are TRBV5-1 and TRBJ1-4; D remains unclear. Germline-derived CDR1 and CDR2 are SGHRS and YFSETQ. The length of the CDR3 is 15 residues. V was shortened by 0 bases and J by 2 bases, with 8 bases between the two germline ends. Here the CDR3 DNA reads TGCGCCAGCAGCTTGGACCAGAGGACTAATGAAAAACTGTTTTTT. Residues: CASSLDQRTNEKLFF.